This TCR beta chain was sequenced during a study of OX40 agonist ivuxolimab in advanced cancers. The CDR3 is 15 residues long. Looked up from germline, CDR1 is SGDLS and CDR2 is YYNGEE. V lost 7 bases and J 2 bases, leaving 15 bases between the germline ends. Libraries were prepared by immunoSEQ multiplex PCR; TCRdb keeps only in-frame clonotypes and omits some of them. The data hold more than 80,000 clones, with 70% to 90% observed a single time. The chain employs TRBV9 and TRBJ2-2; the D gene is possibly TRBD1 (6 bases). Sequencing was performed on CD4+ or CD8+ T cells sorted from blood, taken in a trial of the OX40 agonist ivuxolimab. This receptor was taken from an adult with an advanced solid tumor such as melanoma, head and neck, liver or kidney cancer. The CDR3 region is CASGPTGINTGELFF. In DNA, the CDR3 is TGTGCCAGCGGGCCGACAGGAATTAACACCGGGGAGCTGTTTTTT.